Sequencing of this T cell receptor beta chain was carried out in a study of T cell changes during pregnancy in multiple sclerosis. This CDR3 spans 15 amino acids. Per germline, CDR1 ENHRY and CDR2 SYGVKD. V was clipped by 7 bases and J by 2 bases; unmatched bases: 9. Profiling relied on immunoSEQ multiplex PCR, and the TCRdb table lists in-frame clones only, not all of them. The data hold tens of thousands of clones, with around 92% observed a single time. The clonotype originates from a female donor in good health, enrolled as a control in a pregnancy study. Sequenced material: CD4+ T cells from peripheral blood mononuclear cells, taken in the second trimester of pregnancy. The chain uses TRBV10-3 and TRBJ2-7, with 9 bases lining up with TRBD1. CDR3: CAIINGQGSTYEQYF. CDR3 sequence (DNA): TGTGCCATCATTAACGGACAGGGGAGCACCTACGAGCAGTACTTC.